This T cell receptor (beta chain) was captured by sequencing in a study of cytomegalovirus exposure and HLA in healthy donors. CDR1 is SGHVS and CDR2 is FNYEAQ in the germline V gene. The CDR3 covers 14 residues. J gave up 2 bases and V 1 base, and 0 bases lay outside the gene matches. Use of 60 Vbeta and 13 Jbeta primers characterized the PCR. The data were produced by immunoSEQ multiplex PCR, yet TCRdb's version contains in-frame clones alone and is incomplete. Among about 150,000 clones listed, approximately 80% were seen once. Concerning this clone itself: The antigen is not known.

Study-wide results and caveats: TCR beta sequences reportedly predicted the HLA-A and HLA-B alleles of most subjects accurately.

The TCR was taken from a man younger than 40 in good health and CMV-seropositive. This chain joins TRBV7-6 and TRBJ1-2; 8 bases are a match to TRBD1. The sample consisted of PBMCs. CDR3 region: CASSLGQGNYGYTF. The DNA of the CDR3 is TGTGCCAGCAGCTTAGGACAGGGGAACTATGGCTACACCTTC. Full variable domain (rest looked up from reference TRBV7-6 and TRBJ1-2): GAGVSQSPRYKVTKRGQDVALRCDPISGHVSLYWYRQALGQGPEFLTYFNYEAQQDKSGLPNDRFSAERPEGSISTLTIQRTEQRDSAMYRCASSLGQGNYGYTFGSGTRLTVV.